A single sample gave rise to the 30 T cell receptor beta chains below, sequenced in a study of T cell responses to AZD1222 COVID-19 vaccine. Repertoires were generated with immunoSEQ multiplex PCR, while TCRdb's copy carries only in-frame clones and drops some. The sample yields around 100,000 clones, about 86% seen once. Sequencing was performed on peripheral blood, taken on day 0 of AZD1222 vaccination. All receptors come from an adult in good health.

The rearrangement uses TRBV6-5 and TRBJ2-2; the D is unclear. The V and J ends lost 7 bases and 0 bases respectively, with 9 bases between them. The CDR3 consists of 14 residues. Germline lookup yields CDR1 MNHEY and CDR2 SVGAGI. In nucleotides, the CDR3 is TGTGCCAGCACCAGCCTAGCGAACACCGGGGAGCTGTTTTTT. The encoded protein is CASTSLANTGELFF.

The genes are TRBV7-2 and TRBJ1-4; possibly TRBD1 for D (5 bases). The germline V and J ends were trimmed by 5 bases and 0 bases, with 10 bases remaining between them. Looked up from germline, CDR1 is SGHTA and CDR2 is FQGNSA. There are 15 residues in the CDR3. CDR3 sequence (DNA): TGTGCCAGCAGCCCCGACAGCCCAACTAATGAAAAACTGTTTTTT. Encoded protein: CASSPDSPTNEKLFF.

The chain is built from TRBV14 and TRBJ1-1; D is undetermined. V dropped 4 bases and J dropped 0 bases, with 6 bases sitting between them. This CDR3 has 13 amino acids. The germline CDR1 and CDR2 sequences are SGHDN and FVKESK. Here the CDR3 DNA reads TGTGCCAGCAGCCTGTTGTTGAACACTGAAGCTTTCTTT. Amino acids: CASSLLLNTEAFF.

The chain employs TRBV7-6 and TRBJ1-1, with D possibly being TRBD1 (6 bases). This CDR3 comprises 12 residues. Germline CDR1 is SGHVS and CDR2 is FNYEAQ. The V and J ends lost 5 bases and 9 bases respectively, with 13 bases between them. The CDR3 DNA is TGTGCCAGCAGCAACACACAGGGAAAAGCTTTCTTT. It translates to CASSNTQGKAFF.

This chain uses TRBV11-1 with TRBJ2-1; TRBD1 matches at 10 bases. The V segment lost 5 bases and the J segment 8 bases; nucleotides outside the gene matches: 6. Germline V gene sequence: CDR1 SGHAT, CDR2 FQDESV (reference sequence). CDR3 size: 14 residues. For the CDR3, the DNA is TGTGCCAGCAGCAGACAGGGGGCGATCTATGAGCAGTTCTTC. The encoded protein is CASSRQGAIYEQFF.

This chain links TRBV6-5 with TRBJ1-4; D ambiguous. Germline-derived CDR1 and CDR2 are MNHEY and SVGAGI. This CDR3 region has 15 residues. V dropped 6 bases and J dropped 4 bases, with 15 bases sitting between them. The chain's CDR3 is CASRPRRVLNEKLFF. The CDR3 DNA sequence: TGTGCCAGCAGACCCCGAAGGGTCCTTAATGAAAAACTGTTTTTT.

V gene TRBV9 combines with J gene TRBJ1-5; D is uncertain. Germline V gene sequence: CDR1 SGDLS, CDR2 YYNGEE. This CDR3 is 15 amino acids long. Trimming cost V 0 bases and J 3 bases, with 10 bases left between them. The CDR3 reads CASSVDEGTNQPQHF. The CDR3, as DNA: TGTGCCAGCAGCGTAGATGAGGGCACCAATCAGCCCCAGCATTTT.

This chain joins TRBV27 and TRBJ1-4; TRBD1 matches 9 bases. V shed 0 bases and J 8 bases; nucleotides not matched to a gene: 7. The CDR3 runs to 16 residues. CDR1 is MNHEY, CDR2 SMNVEV, per germline (reference sequence). This CDR3 reads CASSLSWGQGWEKLFF. CDR3 coding DNA: TGTGCCAGCAGTTTATCGTGGGGACAGGGTTGGGAAAAACTGTTTTTT.

This clone was found once. The DNA for the CDR3 is TGCGCCAGCAGCTACTATCCCGGGACAGGGAACACTGAAGCTTTCTTT. Protein sequence: CASSYYPGTGNTEAFF. The chain has TRBV5-1 and TRBJ1-1; 8 bases match TRBD1. The CDR3 is 16 residues long. With 3 bases clipped from V and 1 base from J, the junction kept 8 bases outside the gene matches. The germline gives CDR1 SGHRS, CDR2 YFSETQ.

The CDR3 sequence: CASSYSWTDGYTF. DNA of the CDR3: TGTGCCAGCAGTTACTCTTGGACCGATGGCTACACCTTC. This chain uses TRBV6-6 with TRBJ1-2; unclear D gene. The V end was cut by 0 bases, the J end by 6 bases, with 8 bases between. Germline V CDR1 and CDR2: MNHNY, SVGAGI (reference sequence). This CDR3 has 13 residues.

This rearrangement joins TRBV28 to TRBJ1-2; D ambiguous. This CDR3 contains 15 residues. V was pared by 8 bases and J by 4 bases, with 20 bases between. Germline V gene lookup returns CDR1 MDHEN and CDR2 SYDVKM. CDR3 nucleotide sequence: TGTGCCAGCGGCCCTCCGAGGGCAGGTCCCTATGGCTACACCTTC. Its protein product is CASGPPRAGPYGYTF.

J is TRBJ1-1 and V is TRBV7-3; D unclear. Trimming stripped 5 bases from V and 4 bases from J, with 14 bases between. This CDR3 region has 14 residues. Looked up from germline, CDR1 is SGHTA and CDR2 is FQGTGA. CDR3 nucleotide sequence: TGTGCCAGCAGCCTCAATGGGGATGGCACTGAAGCTTTCTTT. It specifies CASSLNGDGTEAFF. Filled out from reference TRBV7-3 and TRBJ1-1, the complete variable domain reads GAGVSQTPSNKVTEKGKYVELRCDPISGHTALYWYRQSLGQGPEFLIYFQGTGAADDSGLPNDRFFAVRPEGSVSTLKIQRTERGDSAVYLCASSLNGDGTEAFFGQGTRLTVV.

This clone has only one observation. The genes are TRBV6-2 or TRBV6-3 and TRBJ2-5; D is ambiguous. The V end lost 4 bases, the J end lost 5 bases, and 17 bases lay between the germline ends. From germline, CDR1 is MNHEY and CDR2 SVGEGT. The CDR3 is made up of 15 amino acids. CDR3 bases: TGTGCCAGCAGTTTAGGAGCTTCCGGGCGGGAGACCCAGTACTTC. Encoded protein: CASSLGASGRETQYF.

The chain employs TRBV6-6 and TRBJ1-5; D gene ambiguous. Trimming pared 0 bases from V and 7 bases from J, leaving 7 bases between. The CDR3 contains 13 residues. The germline V gene has CDR1 MNHNY and CDR2 SVGAGI (reference sequence). CDR3 bases: TGTGCCAGCAGTTACTCGCCCGGCCAGCCCCAGCATTTT. It specifies CASSYSPGQPQHF.

This clone was observed a handful of times. J is TRBJ2-2 and V is TRBV5-5; 9 bases match TRBD1. The germline gives CDR1 SGHKS, CDR2 YYEKEE (reference sequence). This CDR3 spans 16 amino acids. Unmatched junction bases numbered 4, after V lost 4 bases and J lost 0 bases. This CDR3 reads CASSRTGATNTGELFF. The CDR3 DNA sequence: TGTGCCAGCAGCCGGACAGGGGCGACGAACACCGGGGAGCTGTTTTTT.

The chain recombines TRBV4-3 with TRBJ1-4, with no clear D. CDR3 length equals 15 residues. Between the trimmed V and J ends, which lost 0 bases and 11 bases, there was a span of 16 bases. From germline, CDR1 is LGHNA and CDR2 YSLEER. For the CDR3, the DNA is TGCGCCAGCAGCCAAGATCCCCAGGTCGAAGGGAAACTGTTTTTT. Amino acids: CASSQDPQVEGKLFF.

The chain combines TRBV19 with TRBJ1-2; TRBD1 aligns across 9 bases. In germline, CDR1 is LNHDA, CDR2 SQIVND (reference sequence). V dropped 8 bases and J dropped 12; count of bases not matched to a gene: 13. The CDR3 totals 13 residues. CDR3 region: CASQPWDRVAHTF. As DNA, the CDR3 is TGTGCCAGTCAACCGTGGGACAGGGTTGCACACACCTTC.

The CDR3 DNA follows: TGTGCCAGCAGTTCTTTGCTTATCTATAATTCACCCCTCCACTTT. This gives the protein CASSSLLIYNSPLHF. V and J are TRBV27 and TRBJ1-6; D call uncertain. The CDR3 is 15 amino acids. Germline V lookup: CDR1 MNHEY, CDR2 SMNVEV (reference sequence). V was clipped by 4 bases and J by 3 bases, with 10 bases between them.

The chain links TRBV7-9 to TRBJ1-1; 9 bases fit TRBD1. The CDR3 extends over 15 amino acids. With V trimmed by 5 bases and J by 1 base, 5 bases remained unmatched. Germline CDR1 SEHNR, CDR2 FQNEAQ (reference sequence). The CDR3 bases are TGTGCCAGCAGCCCTGGGACAGGGCGGAACACTGAAGCTTTCTTT. Encoded protein: CASSPGTGRNTEAFF.

The chain recombines TRBV24-1 with TRBJ1-2; D perhaps matches TRBD1 (6 bases). V dropped 10 bases and J dropped 0 bases, with 11 bases sitting between them. Germline CDR1 and CDR2: KGHDR and SFDVKD. The CDR3 has 13 residues. The CDR3 DNA reads TGTGCCACTCGGGACAACTCTAACTATGGCTACACCTTC. This codes for CATRDNSNYGYTF.

This clone came up a few times. The rearrangement joins TRBV7-6 to TRBJ2-7; D is undetermined. From germline, CDR1 is SGHVS and CDR2 FNYEAQ. Trimming removed 4 bases from V and 4 bases from J, with 5 bases in between. The CDR3 is 11 residues long. In DNA form, the CDR3 reads TGTGCCAGCAGCTCCGCATACGAGCAGTACTTC. Translating it yields CASSSAYEQYF.

In regard to this clone: The sample carries other DNA sequences with the same CDR3. This chain connects TRBV11-2 to TRBJ1-6; no clear D. This CDR3 contains 13 residues. The V end was cut by 0 bases, the J end by 4 bases, with 1 base between. Per germline, CDR1 SGHAT and CDR2 FQNNGV. The CDR3 loop is CASSLDYNSPLHF. In nucleotides, the CDR3 is TGTGCCAGCAGCTTAGATTATAATTCACCCCTCCACTTT. Drawing the rest from reference TRBV11-2 and TRBJ1-6, the complete variable domain is EAGVAQSPRYKIIEKRQSVAFWCNPISGHATLYWYQQILGQGPKLLIQFQNNGVVDDSQLPKDRFSAERLKGVDSTLKIQPAKLEDSAVYLCASSLDYNSPLHFGNGTRLTVT.

The V and J genes are TRBV27 and TRBJ1-5; D is ambiguous. The CDR3 has 12 residues. The germline CDR1 and CDR2 sequences are MNHEY and SMNVEV (reference sequence). Trimming cost V 5 bases and J 4 bases, with 6 bases left between them. The CDR3 loop is CASSAFNQPQHF. CDR3 DNA sequence: TGTGCCAGCAGTGCTTTTAATCAGCCCCAGCATTTT.

The chain uses TRBV19 and TRBJ1-2; tentative D call: TRBD1 (5 bases). Trimming took off 1 base at V and 4 bases at J, with 13 bases between the two ends. CDR3 length equals 15 residues. Germline values: CDR1 LNHDA, CDR2 SQIVND (reference sequence). The CDR3 coding sequence is TGTGCCAGTAGTATAGGGCAGGGAGTGTTCTATGGCTACACCTTC. This translates into CASSIGQGVFYGYTF.

The chain links TRBV19 to TRBJ2-1; 9 nucleotides align to TRBD2. Germline V lookup: CDR1 LNHDA, CDR2 SQIVND (reference sequence). The ends lost 5 bases at V and 8 bases at J; junction bases unmatched: 7. The CDR3 spans 14 residues. The chain's CDR3 is CASSLGGGVDEQFF. The CDR3 coding sequence is TGTGCCAGTAGTTTGGGCGGGGGGGTCGATGAGCAGTTCTTC.

This clone is a singleton in its sample. The J gene is TRBJ1-5, the V gene TRBV6-2 or TRBV6-3, with TRBD1 identical over 9 bases. CDR3 size: 15 residues. Germline V lookup: CDR1 MNHEY, CDR2 SVGEGT. V gave up 6 bases and J gave up 6 bases; unmatched junction bases: 9. CDR3 nucleotide sequence: TGTGCCAGCAGGCCTACAGGGGGCCCGGGTCAGCCCCAGCATTTT. Protein sequence: CASRPTGGPGQPQHF.

The chain recombines TRBV28 with TRBJ1-2, with 11 bases identical to TRBD1. V lost 8 bases to trimming and J lost 4 bases; unmatched junction nucleotides: 21. The CDR3 is 19 amino acids. Germline-derived CDR1 and CDR2 are MDHEN and SYDVKM. CDR3 bases: TGTGCCAGCGGGTCAAATAGTCCGGGACAGGGGGGTAGAAGCTATGGCTACACCTTC. Its protein product is CASGSNSPGQGGRSYGYTF.

This chain connects TRBV29-1 to TRBJ2-5; 7 bases match TRBD1. CDR3 size: 13 residues. V gave up 6 bases and J gave up 2 bases; unmatched junction bases: 6. CDR1 and CDR2 (germline): SQVTM, ANQGSEA. The CDR3 DNA sequence: TGCAGCGTGGAGCAGGGGGTTCAAGAGACCCAGTACTTC. Translating it yields CSVEQGVQETQYF. Looking up the rest from reference TRBV29-1 and TRBJ2-5 gives the full variable domain: SAVISQKPSRDICQRGTSLTIQCQVDSQVTMMFWYRQQPGQSLTLIATANQGSEATYESGFVIDKFPISRPNLTFSTLTVSNMSPEDSSIYLCSVEQGVQETQYFGPGTRLLVL.

The V and J genes are TRBV5-1 and TRBJ2-7; 9 nucleotides agree with TRBD1. Looked up from germline, CDR1 is SGHRS and CDR2 is YFSETQ. The CDR3 runs 15 residues. The trim removed 6 bases at V and 3 bases at J, leaving 10 bases unmatched. The CDR3 region is CASTSLTGGDYEQYF. CDR3 nucleotide sequence: TGCGCCAGCACATCCCTGACAGGGGGGGACTACGAGCAGTACTTC.

V usage is TRBV15 and J usage is TRBJ1-1, with a possible D match to TRBD1 (6 bases). Trimming shortened V by 7 bases and J by 0 bases, and 12 bases separated the two germline ends. CDR1 is LNHNV and CDR2 is YYDKDF in the germline V gene (reference sequence). CDR3 size: 14 residues. Here the CDR3 DNA reads TGTGCCACCACAGGGGATTTTATGAACACTGAAGCTTTCTTT. Translated: CATTGDFMNTEAFF.